The 4 T cell receptor beta chains listed next were all sequenced from one sample in a study of PD-L1 blockade in urothelial cancer. Data came from immunoSEQ multiplex PCR; TCRdb stores just in-frame clones and leaves some out. Here the sample spans around 100,000 clones, about 85% being singletons. The input for sequencing was PBMCs, taken around atezolizumab (anti-PD-L1) treatment. The source of these receptors is a man between 45 and 60 years old with urothelial cancer.

The chain links TRBV5-4 to TRBJ1-2; no reliable D call. CDR3 length equals 13 residues. Germline loops: CDR1 SGHNT, CDR2 YYREEE (reference sequence). The V end was cut by 4 bases, the J end by 5 bases, with 12 bases between. The CDR3 nucleotides read TGTGCCAGCAGCCGCACAGAGCTATATGGCTACACCTTC. As protein: CASSRTELYGYTF.

This rearrangement joins TRBV7-2 to TRBJ2-3; 8 bases are shared with TRBD1. Germline V lookup: CDR1 SGHTA, CDR2 FQGNSA. The trim removed 3 bases at V and 4 bases at J, leaving 6 bases unmatched. The CDR3 consists of 15 residues. CDR3 protein: CASSFRTGSADTQYF. The CDR3 coding sequence is TGTGCCAGCAGCTTCCGGACAGGGAGCGCAGATACGCAGTATTTT.

This chain connects TRBV5-1 to TRBJ2-4; no clear D gene. CDR3 length equals 12 residues. Trimming shortened V by 3 bases and J by 9 bases, and 10 bases separated the two germline ends. The germline V gene has CDR1 SGHRS and CDR2 YFSETQ. The CDR3 sequence is CASSSEIGIQYF. The DNA for the CDR3 is TGCGCCAGCAGCTCGGAGATTGGCATTCAGTACTTC.

This clone was detected once. V and J are TRBV18 and TRBJ2-2; 7 nucleotides line up with TRBD1. The CDR3 is made up of 14 amino acids. J lost 4 bases, V lost 3 bases, and 2 bases had no gene match. Germline CDR1 reads KGHSH; CDR2 reads LQKENI. The CDR3 DNA reads as TGTGCCAGCTCACCGGGGACAGTCACCGGGGAGCTGTTTTTT. Translated, it gives CASSPGTVTGELFF.